A selection of T cell receptor beta chains follows, all from one sample in a study of T cell responses to AZD1222 COVID-19 vaccine. Profiled with immunoSEQ multiplex PCR; TCRdb holds only in-frame clones, not every one. The sample lists 95,000 or so clones, approximately 90% occurring once. This sample comprised peripheral blood, obtained 28 days after the second AZD1222 dose. Receptors originate from an adult who received the AZD1222 COVID-19 vaccine. Both conserved end residues are part of each CDR3. A D gene is named only where the DNA matches it firmly. The size entry is marked missing in some rows and otherwise reads once, few, many or a size class.

CDR3: CSADRRNYGYTF
DNA: TGCAGCGCTGACAGACGAAACTATGGCTACACCTTC
V: TRBV29-1
length: 12
J: TRBJ1-2
size: .
D: .

CDR3: CASRGAGAKDTQYF
DNA: TGTGCCAGCAGAGGGGCGGGAGCCAAAGATACGCAGTATTTT
V: TRBV3-1/TRBV3-2
length: 14
J: TRBJ2-3
size: .
D: TRBD2

CDR3: CASSLAGRYGYTF
DNA: TGTGCCAGCAGCTTGGCAGGGAGGTATGGCTACACCTTC
V: TRBV5-4
length: 13
J: TRBJ1-2
size: .
D: .

CDR3: CASSLDRDTEAFF
DNA: TGCGCCAGCAGCCTGGACCGAGACACTGAAGCTTTCTTT
V: TRBV5-1
length: 13
J: TRBJ1-1
size: .
D: .

CDR3: CASSFRDTTPRYEQYF
DNA: TGTGCCAGCAGCTTTAGGGACACTACACCAAGATACGAGCAGTACTTC
V: TRBV11-2
length: 16
J: TRBJ2-7
size: .
D: .

CDR3: CSVTLVKGSSYGYTF
DNA: TGCAGCGTTACCCTTGTAAAGGGATCTTCCTATGGCTACACCTTC
V: TRBV29-1
length: 15
J: TRBJ1-2
size: .
D: .

CDR3: CASSPNRVGITGPRGHIQYF
DNA: TGCGCCAGCAGCCCAAACCGCGTGGGCATTACAGGTCCCAGAGGTCACATTCAGTACTTC
V: TRBV4-1
length: 20
J: TRBJ2-4
size: .
D: .

CDR3: CASSPSGSASYEQYF
DNA: TGTGCCAGCAGCCCCAGCGGGAGCGCTTCCTACGAGCAGTACTTC
V: TRBV5-4
length: 15
J: TRBJ2-7
size: .
D: TRBD2

CDR3: CASSVGSNQPQHF
DNA: TGTGCCAGCTCAGTCGGTAGCAATCAGCCCCAGCATTTT
V: TRBV18
length: 13
J: TRBJ1-5
size: few
D: .

CDR3: CATSRGGETQYF
DNA: TGTGCCACCTCCCGGGGCGGGGAGACCCAGTACTTC
V: TRBV19
length: 12
J: TRBJ2-5
size: .
D: .

CDR3: CASSMGANTGELFF
DNA: TGTGCCAGCAGCATGGGCGCGAACACCGGGGAGCTGTTTTTT
V: TRBV21-1
length: 14
J: TRBJ2-2
size: .
D: .

CDR3: CASSFRTGHNEQFF
DNA: TGTGCCAGCAGTTTCCGGACTGGACACAATGAGCAGTTCTTC
V: TRBV27
length: 14
J: TRBJ2-1
size: .
D: .

CDR3: CASSEGQGIFGELFF
DNA: TGTGCCAGCAGCGAGGGACAGGGGATTTTCGGGGAGCTGTTTTTT
V: TRBV9
length: 15
J: TRBJ2-2
size: .
D: TRBD1

CDR3: CASNKERLNTGELFF
DNA: TGTGCCAGCAATAAGGAGCGGCTGAACACCGGGGAGCTGTTTTTT
V: TRBV2
length: 15
J: TRBJ2-2
size: .
D: .

CDR3: CASGTGGTDTQYF
DNA: TGTGCCTCCGGGACAGGGGGCACAGATACGCAGTATTTT
V: TRBV24-1
length: 13
J: TRBJ2-3
size: .
D: TRBD1

CDR3: CASSLRGNTEAFF
DNA: TGTGCCAGTAGTCTCAGGGGGAACACTGAAGCTTTCTTT
V: TRBV19
length: 13
J: TRBJ1-1
size: .
D: .

CDR3: CASRFVASGKRNEQFF
DNA: TGTGCCAGCAGGTTCGTGGCTAGCGGGAAAAGGAATGAGCAGTTCTTC
V: TRBV5-6
length: 16
J: TRBJ2-1
size: .
D: TRBD2

CDR3: CASSGDVGNTIYF
DNA: TGTGCCAGCAGCGGGGACGTTGGAAACACCATATATTTT
V: TRBV9
length: 13
J: TRBJ1-3
size: .
D: .

CDR3: CASSEGTVNQPQHF
DNA: TGTGCCAGCAGCGAGGGGACAGTCAATCAGCCCCAGCATTTT
V: TRBV9
length: 14
J: TRBJ1-5
size: .
D: TRBD1

CDR3: CASSKGQEPFNF
DNA: TGTGCCAGCAGTAAGGGACAAGAACCCTTCAACTTC
V: TRBV6-5
length: 12
J: TRBJ1-2
size: .
D: .

CDR3: CASSQDLVLPQYF
DNA: TGTGCCAGCAGCCAAGATCTTGTCCTCCCGCAGTATTTT
V: TRBV14
length: 13
J: TRBJ2-3
size: .
D: .

CDR3: CASSQESHTYEQYF
DNA: TGTGCCAGCAGCCAAGAAAGTCATACCTACGAGCAGTACTTC
V: TRBV3-1/TRBV3-2
length: 14
J: TRBJ2-7
size: .
D: .

CDR3: CASSYAGTDSYEQYF
DNA: TGTGCCAGCAGCTACGCCGGGACCGACTCCTACGAGCAGTACTTC
V: TRBV7-6
length: 15
J: TRBJ2-7
size: .
D: .

CDR3: CASSLSRDGYTF
DNA: TGTGCCAGCAGTTTGTCCAGGGATGGCTACACCTTC
V: TRBV28
length: 12
J: TRBJ1-2
size: .
D: .

CDR3: CASSSSGGLRGGHNEQFF
DNA: TGTGCCAGCAGCTCGAGCGGGGGACTCCGAGGGGGCCACAATGAGCAGTTCTTC
V: TRBV7-2
length: 18
J: TRBJ2-1
size: .
D: .

CDR3: CAWTRFGGNQPQHF
DNA: TGTGCCTGGACCCGCTTCGGCGGCAATCAGCCCCAGCATTTT
V: TRBV30
length: 14
J: TRBJ1-5
size: .
D: .

CDR3: CASSNTDTQYF
DNA: TGCGCCAGCAGCAACACAGATACGCAGTATTTT
V: TRBV5-1
length: 11
J: TRBJ2-3
size: .
D: .

CDR3: CASRAEGNEQFF
DNA: TGTGCCAGCAGGGCGGAAGGGAATGAGCAGTTCTTC
V: TRBV6-5
length: 12
J: TRBJ2-1
size: .
D: .

CDR3: CASTPSTGLRAFF
DNA: TGTGCCAGCACTCCTTCCACGGGATTACGGGCTTTCTTT
V: TRBV12-3/TRBV12-4
length: 13
J: TRBJ1-1
size: .
D: .

CDR3: CASSPGTGNQPQHF
DNA: TGTGCCAGCAGCCCCGGGACAGGGAATCAGCCCCAGCATTTT
V: TRBV3-1/TRBV3-2
length: 14
J: TRBJ1-5
size: .
D: TRBD1

CDR3: CASSQDGGRAYNEQFF
DNA: TGCGCCAGCAGCCAAGATGGCGGGAGGGCCTACAATGAGCAGTTCTTC
V: TRBV4-3
length: 16
J: TRBJ2-1
size: .
D: TRBD2

CDR3: CASSWSYNSPLHF
DNA: TGTGCCAGCAGTTGGAGTTATAATTCACCCCTCCACTTT
V: TRBV27
length: 13
J: TRBJ1-6
size: .
D: .

CDR3: CASSPPPYNEQFF
DNA: TGTGCCAGCAGCCCCCCTCCCTACAATGAGCAGTTCTTC
V: TRBV7-9
length: 13
J: TRBJ2-1
size: .
D: .

CDR3: CASAGLAYGYTF
DNA: TGTGCCAGCGCAGGGCTGGCCTATGGCTACACCTTC
V: TRBV28
length: 12
J: TRBJ1-2
size: .
D: .

CDR3: CASSQERFVGYTF
DNA: TGCGCCAGCAGTCAGGAGCGCTTCGTAGGCTACACCTTC
V: TRBV10-1
length: 13
J: TRBJ1-2
size: .
D: .

CDR3: CASSAAGTTLSSYNSPLHF
DNA: TGTGCCAGCAGCGCCGCCGGGACAACGTTGAGCTCCTATAATTCACCCCTCCACTTT
V: TRBV7-9
length: 19
J: TRBJ1-6
size: .
D: .

CDR3: CAGRGLNTEAFF
DNA: TGTGCCGGCCGAGGTTTGAACACTGAAGCTTTCTTT
V: TRBV19
length: 12
J: TRBJ1-1
size: .
D: .

CDR3: CASSRIVTGTWTEAFF
DNA: TGCGCCAGCAGCCGTATTGTCACAGGGACGTGGACTGAAGCTTTCTTT
V: TRBV5-1
length: 16
J: TRBJ1-1
size: .
D: .

CDR3: CASSPRQGVDQPQHF
DNA: TGTGCCAGCAGTCCCCGACAGGGAGTAGACCAGCCCCAGCATTTT
V: TRBV27
length: 15
J: TRBJ1-5
size: .
D: TRBD1

CDR3: CASSLVPDVGTEAFF
DNA: TGTGCCAGCAGCTTGGTTCCGGACGTGGGGACTGAAGCTTTCTTT
V: TRBV5-5
length: 15
J: TRBJ1-1
size: once
D: .

CDR3: CASSLQGRMEKLFF
DNA: TGCGCCAGCAGCTTGCAGGGGCGCATGGAAAAACTGTTTTTT
V: TRBV5-1
length: 14
J: TRBJ1-4
size: .
D: .

CDR3: CASSSLGQRTPGGLFF
DNA: TGTGCCAGCAGCTCCTTGGGACAGAGAACCCCGGGGGGGCTGTTTTTT
V: TRBV11-2
length: 16
J: TRBJ2-2
size: .
D: .

CDR3: CASSQAKGQYGYTF
DNA: TGCGCCAGCAGCCAAGCAAAGGGACAGTATGGCTACACCTTC
V: TRBV4-1
length: 14
J: TRBJ1-2
size: .
D: TRBD1

CDR3: CASSSSGAGANYGYTF
DNA: TGTGCCAGCAGCTCCTCAGGGGCCGGGGCTAACTATGGCTACACCTTC
V: TRBV7-9
length: 16
J: TRBJ1-2
size: once
D: .

CDR3: CAWSVTAGKGNTIYF
DNA: TGTGCCTGGAGTGTAACGGCAGGGAAGGGAAACACCATATATTTT
V: TRBV30
length: 15
J: TRBJ1-3
size: .
D: .